These 8 T cell receptor beta chains came from one sample sequenced in a study of beta chain features in type 1 diabetes. Which antigens these TCRs recognize remains unknown. Broader study findings: Type 1 diabetes patients showed a moderate but significant shortening of TCRB CDR3s in all four CD4+ subsets.

The entirety of the isolated RNA underwent reverse transcription, so expressed TCRB transcripts were sequenced. Assay used: immunoSEQ multiplex PCR; TCRdb lists only in-frame clones, some missing. The repertoire holds some 280,000 clones, with 14% as singletons. The sequenced sample was naive CD4+ T cells from blood. These receptors all come from a man aged 25 to 40 with type 1 diabetes.

The gene calls are TRBV6-1 and TRBJ1-1; D is undetermined. CDR3 length: 12 residues. Between the trimmed V and J ends, which lost 2 bases and 8 bases, there was a span of 9 bases. The V gene's germline CDR1 is MNHNS and CDR2 SASEGT. As DNA, the CDR3 is TGTGCCAGCAGTGAATCCGGGTTCGAAGCTTTCTTT. Protein sequence: CASSESGFEAFF.

This clone came up a few times. This chain's CDR3 is CASSPGQLTNYGYTF. In nucleotides, the CDR3 is TGTGCCAGCTCACCGGGACAGTTAACTAACTATGGCTACACCTTC. J is TRBJ1-2 and V is TRBV18, with 7 bases identical to TRBD1. CDR3 size: 15 residues. Germline values: CDR1 KGHSH, CDR2 LQKENI. V lost 3 bases to trimming and J lost 0 bases; unmatched junction nucleotides: 4.

The rearrangement uses TRBV18 and TRBJ2-5; 8 nucleotides match TRBD2. The CDR3 has 15 amino acids. Germline V gives CDR1 KGHSH, CDR2 LQKENI. The trim removed 2 bases at V and 1 base at J, leaving 3 bases unmatched. The CDR3 loop is CASSPSLAVQETQYF. CDR3 in DNA: TGTGCCAGCTCACCATCACTAGCGGTCCAAGAGACCCAGTACTTC.

Only a few counts were recorded for this clone. This chain links TRBV5-6 with TRBJ2-3, with 7 positions matching TRBD1. This CDR3 spans 16 amino acids. J was trimmed by 8 bases and V by 3 bases; bases with no gene match: 15. Germline CDR1 SGHDT, CDR2 YYEEEE. CDR3 sequence (DNA): TGTGCCAGCAGCTCGAATATCGGGACAGTCAAAACTACGCAGTATTTT. Amino acid sequence: CASSSNIGTVKTTQYF.

The V call is TRBV15, the J call TRBJ2-1; 8 bases map to TRBD2. The CDR3 consists of 15 residues. In germline, CDR1 is LNHNV, CDR2 YYDKDF (reference sequence). J lost 0 bases, V lost 3 bases, and 1 base had no gene match. CDR3: CATSRREDSYNEQFF. The CDR3 DNA is TGTGCCACCAGCAGGCGGGAGGACTCCTACAATGAGCAGTTCTTC.

V and J are TRBV28 and TRBJ2-7, with D unresolved. The V gene lost 8 bases and the J gene lost 5 bases, with 10 bases spanning the gap. The CDR3 extends over 11 amino acids. Per germline, CDR1 MDHEN and CDR2 SYDVKM. The CDR3 protein is CASPSGNEQYF. The CDR3 DNA reads as TGTGCCAGCCCATCGGGTAACGAGCAGTACTTC.

This chain links TRBV5-4 with TRBJ2-4; tentative D call: TRBD2 (5 bases). In germline, CDR1 is SGHNT, CDR2 YYREEE (reference sequence). V lost 0 bases and J lost 7, with 17 bases in between. The CDR3 runs 16 residues. The CDR3, as DNA: TGTGCCAGCAGCTTGGTCGGTAGAGGGAGAGGTAACATTCAGTACTTC. It yields the protein CASSLVGRGRGNIQYF.

The rearrangement uses TRBV4-2 and TRBJ2-5; 9 bases are shared with TRBD2. The CDR3 has 15 amino acids. Germline loops: CDR1 LGHNA, CDR2 YNFKEQ. J gave up 4 bases and V 4 bases, and 7 bases lay outside the gene matches. The CDR3 DNA is TGTGCCAGCAGCCCCGGCGGGCGGGAGGGAGAGACCCAGTACTTC. Translated, it gives CASSPGGREGETQYF.